These 4 T cell receptor beta chains were sequenced from one sample in a study of T cells in Graves' hyperthyroidism and ophthalmopathy. The investigators amplified TCR beta CDR3 regions from RNA transcripts. The primer set for the first-round RT-PCR of the TCR CDR3 was HTBI. TCRdb ran MiXCR on the multiplex PCR reads and lists one entry per CDR3 protein. The sample records hundreds of thousands of distinct CDR3 sequences, roughly a sixth being singletons. The sequenced material came from blood. These receptors came from a woman between 45 and 60 years old with Graves' hyperthyroidism that later progressed to Graves' ophthalmopathy.

This clonotype was detected ten times or more. This chain joins TRBV20-1 and TRBJ1-4; the D gene is possibly TRBD1 (6 bases). This CDR3 is built from 15 residues. CDR1 is DFQATT and CDR2 is SNEGSKA in the germline V gene (reference sequence). V was cut by 1 base and J by 8 bases, with 17 bases left in between. CDR3 sequence (DNA): TGCAGTGCTAGAGCTGAACAGGGCTTCGGCGAAAAACTGTTTTTT. Its translation: CSARAEQGFGEKLFF.

The genes are TRBV18 and TRBJ1-2; D call uncertain. Trimming shortened V by 3 bases and J by 10 bases, and 12 bases separated the two germline ends. The CDR3 sequence is 12 residues long. In germline, CDR1 is KGHSH, CDR2 LQKENI. The chain's CDR3 is CASSPRRQAYTF. Written as DNA, the CDR3 is TGTGCCAGCTCACCCCGGCGGCAGGCCTACACCTTC.

This clonotype was recorded at least ten times. The genes are TRBV2 and TRBJ2-2; D is possibly TRBD2 (5 bases). The V and J ends lost 4 bases and 7 bases respectively, with 13 bases between them. CDR1 is SNHLY, CDR2 FYNNEI, per germline. The CDR3 loop spans 14 amino acids. DNA of the CDR3: TGTGCCAGCAGTGCCGGGAAAGACGGCGGGGAGCTGTTTTTT. This codes for CASSAGKDGGELFF.

This chain connects TRBV7-9 to TRBJ2-1; 11 bases fit TRBD2. The CDR3 contains 16 residues. Germline V gene sequence: CDR1 SEHNR, CDR2 FQNEAQ (reference sequence). V lost 4 bases to trimming and J lost 5 bases; unmatched junction nucleotides: 7. The CDR3 protein is CASSSTRLAGNNEQFF. CDR3 nucleotides: TGTGCCAGCAGCTCCACCAGACTAGCGGGGAACAATGAGCAGTTCTTC.